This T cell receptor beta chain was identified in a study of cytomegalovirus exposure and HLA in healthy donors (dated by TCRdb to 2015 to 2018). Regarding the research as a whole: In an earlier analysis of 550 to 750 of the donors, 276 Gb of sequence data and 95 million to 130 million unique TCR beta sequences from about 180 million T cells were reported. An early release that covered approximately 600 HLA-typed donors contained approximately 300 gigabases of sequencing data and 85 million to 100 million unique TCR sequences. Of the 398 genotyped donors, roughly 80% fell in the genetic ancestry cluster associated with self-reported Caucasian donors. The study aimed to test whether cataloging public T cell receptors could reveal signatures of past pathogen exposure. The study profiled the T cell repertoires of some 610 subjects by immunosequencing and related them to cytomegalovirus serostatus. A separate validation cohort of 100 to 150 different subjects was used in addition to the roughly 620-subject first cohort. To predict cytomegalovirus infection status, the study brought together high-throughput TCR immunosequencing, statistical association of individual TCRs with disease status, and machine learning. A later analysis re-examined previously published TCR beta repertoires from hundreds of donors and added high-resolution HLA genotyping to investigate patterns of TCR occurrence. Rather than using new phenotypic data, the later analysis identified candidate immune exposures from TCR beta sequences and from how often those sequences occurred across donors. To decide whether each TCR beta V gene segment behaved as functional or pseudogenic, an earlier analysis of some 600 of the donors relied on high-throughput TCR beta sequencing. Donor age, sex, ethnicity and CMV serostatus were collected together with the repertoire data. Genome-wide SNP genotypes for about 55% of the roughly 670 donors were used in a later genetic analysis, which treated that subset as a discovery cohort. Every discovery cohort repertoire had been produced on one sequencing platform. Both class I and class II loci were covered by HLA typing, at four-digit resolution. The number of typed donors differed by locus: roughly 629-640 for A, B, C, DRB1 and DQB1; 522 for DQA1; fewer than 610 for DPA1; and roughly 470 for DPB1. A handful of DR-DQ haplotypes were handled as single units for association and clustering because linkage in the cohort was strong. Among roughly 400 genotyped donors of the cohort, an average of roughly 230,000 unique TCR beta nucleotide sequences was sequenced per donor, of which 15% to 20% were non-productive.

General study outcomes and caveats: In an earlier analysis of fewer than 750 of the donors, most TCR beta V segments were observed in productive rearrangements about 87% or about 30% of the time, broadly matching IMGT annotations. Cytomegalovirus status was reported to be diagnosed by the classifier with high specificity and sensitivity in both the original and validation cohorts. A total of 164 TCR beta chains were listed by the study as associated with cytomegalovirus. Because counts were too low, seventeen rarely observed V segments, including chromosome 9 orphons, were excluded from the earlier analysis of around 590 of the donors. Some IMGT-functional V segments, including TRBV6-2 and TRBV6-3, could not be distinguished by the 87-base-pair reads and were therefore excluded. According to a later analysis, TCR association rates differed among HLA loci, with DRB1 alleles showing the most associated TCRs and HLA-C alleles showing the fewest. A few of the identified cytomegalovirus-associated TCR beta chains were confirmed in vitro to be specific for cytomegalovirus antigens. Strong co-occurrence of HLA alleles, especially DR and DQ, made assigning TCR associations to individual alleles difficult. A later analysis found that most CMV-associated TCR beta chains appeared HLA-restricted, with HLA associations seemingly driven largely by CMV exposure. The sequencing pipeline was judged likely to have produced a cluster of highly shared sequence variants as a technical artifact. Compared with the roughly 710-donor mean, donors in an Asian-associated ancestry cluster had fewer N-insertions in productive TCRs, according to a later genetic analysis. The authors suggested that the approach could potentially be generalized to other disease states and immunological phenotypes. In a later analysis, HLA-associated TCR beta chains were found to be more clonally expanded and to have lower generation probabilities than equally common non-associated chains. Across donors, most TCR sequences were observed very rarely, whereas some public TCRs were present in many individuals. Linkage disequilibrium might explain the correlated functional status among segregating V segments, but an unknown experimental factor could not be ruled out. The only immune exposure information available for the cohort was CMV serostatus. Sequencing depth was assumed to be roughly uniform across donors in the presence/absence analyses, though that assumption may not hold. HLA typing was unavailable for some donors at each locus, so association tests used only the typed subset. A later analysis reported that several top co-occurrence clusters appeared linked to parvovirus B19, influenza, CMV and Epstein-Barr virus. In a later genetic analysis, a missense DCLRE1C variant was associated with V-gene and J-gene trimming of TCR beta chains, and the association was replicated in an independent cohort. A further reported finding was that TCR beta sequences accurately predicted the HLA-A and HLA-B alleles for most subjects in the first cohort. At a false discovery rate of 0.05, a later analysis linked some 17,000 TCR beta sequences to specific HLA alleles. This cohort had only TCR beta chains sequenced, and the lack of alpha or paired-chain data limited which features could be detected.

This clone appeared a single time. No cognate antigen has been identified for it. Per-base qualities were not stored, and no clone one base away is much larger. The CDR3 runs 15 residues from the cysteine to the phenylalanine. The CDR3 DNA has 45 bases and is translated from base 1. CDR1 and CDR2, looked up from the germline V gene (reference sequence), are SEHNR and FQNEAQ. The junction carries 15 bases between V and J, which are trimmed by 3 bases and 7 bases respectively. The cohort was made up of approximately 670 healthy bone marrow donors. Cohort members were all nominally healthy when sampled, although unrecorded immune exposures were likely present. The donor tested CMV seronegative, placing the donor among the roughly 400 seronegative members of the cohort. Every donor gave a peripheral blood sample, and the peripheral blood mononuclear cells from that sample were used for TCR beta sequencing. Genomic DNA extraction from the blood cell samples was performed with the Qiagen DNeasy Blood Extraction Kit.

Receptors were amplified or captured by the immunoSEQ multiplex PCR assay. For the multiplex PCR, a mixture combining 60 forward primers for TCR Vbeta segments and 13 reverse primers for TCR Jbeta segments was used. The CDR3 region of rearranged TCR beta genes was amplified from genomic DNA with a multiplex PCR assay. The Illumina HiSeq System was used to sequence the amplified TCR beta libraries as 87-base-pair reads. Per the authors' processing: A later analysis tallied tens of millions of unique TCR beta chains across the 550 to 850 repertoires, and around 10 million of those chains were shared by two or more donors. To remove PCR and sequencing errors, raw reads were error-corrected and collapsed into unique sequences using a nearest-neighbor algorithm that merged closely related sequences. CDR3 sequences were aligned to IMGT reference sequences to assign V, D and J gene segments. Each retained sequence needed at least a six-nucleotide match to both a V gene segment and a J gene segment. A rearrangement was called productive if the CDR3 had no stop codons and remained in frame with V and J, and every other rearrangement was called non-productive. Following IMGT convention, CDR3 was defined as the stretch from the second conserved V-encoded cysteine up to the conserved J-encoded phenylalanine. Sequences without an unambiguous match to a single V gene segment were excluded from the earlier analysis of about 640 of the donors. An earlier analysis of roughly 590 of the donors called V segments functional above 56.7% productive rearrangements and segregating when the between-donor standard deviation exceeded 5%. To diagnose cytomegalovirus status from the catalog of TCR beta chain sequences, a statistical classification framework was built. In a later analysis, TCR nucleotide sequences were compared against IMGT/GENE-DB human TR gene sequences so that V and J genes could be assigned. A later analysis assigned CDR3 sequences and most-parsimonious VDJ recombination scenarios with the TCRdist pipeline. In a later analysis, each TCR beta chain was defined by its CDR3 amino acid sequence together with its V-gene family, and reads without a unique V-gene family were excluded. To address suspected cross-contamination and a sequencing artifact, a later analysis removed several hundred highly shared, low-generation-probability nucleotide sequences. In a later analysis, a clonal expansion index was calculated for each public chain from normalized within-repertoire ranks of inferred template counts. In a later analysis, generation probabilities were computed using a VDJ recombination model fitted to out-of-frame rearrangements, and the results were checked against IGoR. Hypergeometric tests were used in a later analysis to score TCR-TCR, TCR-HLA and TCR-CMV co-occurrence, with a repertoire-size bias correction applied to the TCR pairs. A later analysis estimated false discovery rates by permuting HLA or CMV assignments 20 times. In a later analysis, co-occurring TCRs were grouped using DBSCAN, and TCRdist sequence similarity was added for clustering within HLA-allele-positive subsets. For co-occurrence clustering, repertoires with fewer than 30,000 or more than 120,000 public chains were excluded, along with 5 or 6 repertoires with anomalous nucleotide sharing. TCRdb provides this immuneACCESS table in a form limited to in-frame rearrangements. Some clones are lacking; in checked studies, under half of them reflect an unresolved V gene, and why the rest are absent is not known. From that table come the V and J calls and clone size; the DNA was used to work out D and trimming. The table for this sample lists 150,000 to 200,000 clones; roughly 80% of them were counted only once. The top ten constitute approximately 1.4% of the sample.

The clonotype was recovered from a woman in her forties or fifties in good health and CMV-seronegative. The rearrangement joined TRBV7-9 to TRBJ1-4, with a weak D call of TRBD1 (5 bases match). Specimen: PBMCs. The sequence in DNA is TGTGCCAGCAGCTTCGGGGCCAGGGAGGGTGAAAAACTGTTTTTT. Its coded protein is CASSFGAREGEKLFF.